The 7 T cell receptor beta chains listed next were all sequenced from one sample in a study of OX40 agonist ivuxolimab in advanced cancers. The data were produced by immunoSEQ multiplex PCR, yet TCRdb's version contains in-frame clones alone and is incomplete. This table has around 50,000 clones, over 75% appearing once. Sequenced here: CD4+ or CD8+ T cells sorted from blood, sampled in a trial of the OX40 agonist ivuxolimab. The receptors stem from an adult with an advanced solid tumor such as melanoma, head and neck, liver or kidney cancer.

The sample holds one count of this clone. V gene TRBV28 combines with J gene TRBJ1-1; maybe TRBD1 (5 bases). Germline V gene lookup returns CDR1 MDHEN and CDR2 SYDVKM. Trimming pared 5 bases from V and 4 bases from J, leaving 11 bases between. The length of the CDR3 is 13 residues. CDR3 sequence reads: CASSTLRGTEAFF. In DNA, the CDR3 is TGTGCCAGCAGTACTTTGAGGGGCACTGAAGCTTTCTTT.

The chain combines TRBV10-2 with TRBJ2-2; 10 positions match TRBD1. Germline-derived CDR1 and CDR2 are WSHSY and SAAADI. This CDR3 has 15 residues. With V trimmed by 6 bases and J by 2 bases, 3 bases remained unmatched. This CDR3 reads CASRRTGGNTGELFF. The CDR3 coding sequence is TGCGCCAGCAGGCGGACAGGGGGTAACACCGGGGAGCTGTTTTTT.

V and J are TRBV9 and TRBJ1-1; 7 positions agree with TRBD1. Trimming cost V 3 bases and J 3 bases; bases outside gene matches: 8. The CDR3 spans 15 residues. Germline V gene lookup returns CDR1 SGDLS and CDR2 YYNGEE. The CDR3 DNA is TGTGCCAGCAGCGGCCCCACAGGGGAAGACACTGAAGCTTTCTTT. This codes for CASSGPTGEDTEAFF. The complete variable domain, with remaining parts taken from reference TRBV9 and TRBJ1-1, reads DSGVTQTPKHLITATGQRVTLRCSPRSGDLSVYWYQQSLDQGLQFLIQYYNGEERAKGNILERFSAQQFPDLHSELNLSSLELGDSALYFCASSGPTGEDTEAFFGQGTRLTVV.

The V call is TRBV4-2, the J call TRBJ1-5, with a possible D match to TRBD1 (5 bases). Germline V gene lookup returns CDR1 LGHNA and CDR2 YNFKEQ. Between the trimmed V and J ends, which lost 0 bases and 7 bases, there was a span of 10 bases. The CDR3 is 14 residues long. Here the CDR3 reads CASSQDGGRQPQHF. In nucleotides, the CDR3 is TGTGCCAGCAGCCAAGATGGGGGAAGGCAGCCCCAGCATTTT.

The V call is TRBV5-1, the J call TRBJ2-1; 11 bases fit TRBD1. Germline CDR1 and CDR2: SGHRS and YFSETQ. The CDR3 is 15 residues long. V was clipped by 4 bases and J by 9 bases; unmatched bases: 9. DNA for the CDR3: TGCGCCAGCAGCACCGGGGACAGGGGGTCCGCTGAGCAGTTCTTC. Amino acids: CASSTGDRGSAEQFF.

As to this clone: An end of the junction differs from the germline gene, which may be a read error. This CDR3 is CASGLTLRGELFF. The CDR3 DNA follows: TGTGCCAGCGGCTTGACCTTACGCGGGGAGCTGTTTTTT. The chain combines TRBV5-6 with TRBJ2-2, with D unclear. The CDR3 extends over 13 amino acids. In germline, CDR1 is SGHDT, CDR2 YYEEEE.

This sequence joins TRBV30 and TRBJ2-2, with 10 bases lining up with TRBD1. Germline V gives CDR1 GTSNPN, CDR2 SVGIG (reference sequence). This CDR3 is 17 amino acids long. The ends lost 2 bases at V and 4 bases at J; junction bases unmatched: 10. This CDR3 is CAWSRGGDRGTTGELFF. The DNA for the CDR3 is TGTGCCTGGAGTAGGGGGGGGGACAGGGGTACCACCGGGGAGCTGTTTTTT. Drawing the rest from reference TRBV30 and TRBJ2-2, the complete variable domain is SQTIHQWPATLVQPVGSPLSLECTVEGTSNPNLYWYRQAAGRGLQLLFYSVGIGQISSEVPQNLSASRPQDRQFILSSKKLLLSDSGFYLCAWSRGGDRGTTGELFFGEGSRLTVL.